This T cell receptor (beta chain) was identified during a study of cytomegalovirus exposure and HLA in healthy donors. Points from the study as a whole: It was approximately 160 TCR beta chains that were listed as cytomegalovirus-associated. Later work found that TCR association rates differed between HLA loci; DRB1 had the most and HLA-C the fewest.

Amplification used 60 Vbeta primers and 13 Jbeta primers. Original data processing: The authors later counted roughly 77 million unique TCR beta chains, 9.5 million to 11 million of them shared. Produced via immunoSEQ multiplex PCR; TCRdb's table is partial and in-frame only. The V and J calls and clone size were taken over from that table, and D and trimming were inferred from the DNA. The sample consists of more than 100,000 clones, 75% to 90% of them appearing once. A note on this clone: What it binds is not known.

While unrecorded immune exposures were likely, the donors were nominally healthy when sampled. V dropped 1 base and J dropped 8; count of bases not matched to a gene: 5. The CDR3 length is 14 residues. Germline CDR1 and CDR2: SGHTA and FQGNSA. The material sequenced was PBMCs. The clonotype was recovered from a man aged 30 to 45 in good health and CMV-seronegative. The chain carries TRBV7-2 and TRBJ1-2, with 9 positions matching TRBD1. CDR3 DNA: TGTGCCAGCAGCTTAGGTTGGACAGGGGAAGGCTACACCTTC. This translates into CASSLGWTGEGYTF.